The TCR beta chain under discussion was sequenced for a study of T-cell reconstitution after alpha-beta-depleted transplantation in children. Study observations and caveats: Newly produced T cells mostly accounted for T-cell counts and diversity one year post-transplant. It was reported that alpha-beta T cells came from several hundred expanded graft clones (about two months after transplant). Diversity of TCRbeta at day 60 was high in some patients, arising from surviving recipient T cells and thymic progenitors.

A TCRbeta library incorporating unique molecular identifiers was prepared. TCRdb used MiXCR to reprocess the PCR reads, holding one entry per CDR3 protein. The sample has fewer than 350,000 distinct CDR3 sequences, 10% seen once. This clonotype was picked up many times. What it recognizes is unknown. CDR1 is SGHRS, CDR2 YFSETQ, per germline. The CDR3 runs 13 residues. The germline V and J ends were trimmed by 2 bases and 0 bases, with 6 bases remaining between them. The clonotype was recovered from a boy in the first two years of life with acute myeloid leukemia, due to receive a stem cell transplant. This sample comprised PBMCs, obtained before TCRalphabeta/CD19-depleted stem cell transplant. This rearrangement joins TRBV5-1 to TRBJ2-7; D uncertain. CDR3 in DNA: TGCGCCAGCAGCTTCGCCATCTCCTACGAGCAGTACTTC. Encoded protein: CASSFAISYEQYF.